The rows below give T cell receptor beta chains drawn from one sample of a study of T cells in Graves' hyperthyroidism and ophthalmopathy. TCRdb re-analysed the multiplex PCR reads in MiXCR, keeping a single row per CDR3 protein. The repertoire holds some 490,000 distinct CDR3 sequences, 20% to 25% seen once, with roughly 49% in the top ten. The sequenced sample consisted of blood. The receptor set was obtained from an older woman with Graves' ophthalmopathy. Both conserved end residues are part of each CDR3. A D gene is named only where the DNA matches it firmly. For some rows the clone size is stated as once, few or many, or as a class when expanded; others skip it.

j_call cdr3_length v_call clone_size d_call cdr3_aa cdr3_nt
TRBJ1-1 13 TRBV30 . TRBD1 CAWSTQGGTEAFF TGTGCCTGGAGTACACAGGGGGGCACTGAAGCTTTCTTT
TRBJ1-1 14 TRBV29-1 few TRBD1 CSGDRTGVGTEAFF TGCAGCGGGGACAGAACAGGGGTTGGCACTGAAGCTTTCTTT
TRBJ2-1 16 TRBV11-2 few TRBD2 CASSRSGSGSYNEQFF TGTGCCAGCAGCCGTAGCGGGAGCGGCTCCTACAATGAGCAGTTCTTC
TRBJ2-5 13 TRBV29-1 . . CSVDVFVDSTQYF TGCAGCGTTGACGTCTTTGTGGATTCGACCCAGTACTTC
TRBJ2-3 16 TRBV6-2/TRBV6-3 . . CASSYGSGPRADTQYF TGTGCCAGCAGTTACGGTAGTGGCCCGAGGGCAGATACGCAGTATTTT
TRBJ1-5 16 TRBV6-2/TRBV6-3 many . CASTDPSGPSNQPQHF TGTGCCAGCACCGACCCGTCGGGACCCAGCAATCAGCCCCAGCATTTT
TRBJ1-1 18 TRBV19 few . CASSLSGTHTGMNTEAFF TGTGCCAGTAGTTTATCCGGGACACATACCGGTATGAACACTGAAGCTTTCTTT
TRBJ2-1 16 TRBV24-1 . . CATSDLTGSSYNEQFF TGTGCCACCAGTGATCTGACAGGCAGCTCCTACAATGAGCAGTTCTTC
TRBJ1-1 16 TRBV11-2 few . CASSFSPRSMNTEAFF TGTGCCAGCAGCTTTTCCCCACGATCCATGAACACTGAAGCTTTCTTT
TRBJ1-1 13 TRBV19 few . CASSPLESAEAFF TGTGCCAGTAGTCCCCTCGAGTCAGCTGAAGCTTTCTTT
TRBJ2-3 13 TRBV7-3 few . CASGSSRTDTQYF TGTGCCAGCGGTAGCAGCCGCACAGATACGCAGTATTTT
TRBJ2-7 15 TRBV7-2 many . CASSLGFGGSYEQYF TGTGCCAGCAGCTTAGGGTTCGGCGGGTCCTACGAGCAGTACTTC
TRBJ1-1 12 TRBV7-3 many TRBD1 CASSYGQGEAFF TGTGCCAGCAGCTACGGACAGGGTGAAGCTTTCTTT
TRBJ2-2 16 TRBV7-2 many . CASSFGTGANTGELFF TGTGCCAGCAGCTTTGGGACGGGAGCGAACACCGGGGAGCTGTTTTTT
TRBJ2-3 16 TRBV7-9 . . CASEDEPGPVGDTQYF TGTGCCAGCGAAGACGAGCCGGGCCCGGTCGGAGATACGCAGTATTTT
TRBJ1-5 15 TRBV19 . . CASSIMIGDNQPQHF TGTGCCAGTAGTATCATGATCGGTGATAATCAGCCCCAGCATTTT
TRBJ2-1 16 TRBV6-2/TRBV6-3 . TRBD2 CASSYSSLGTSGVQFF TGTGCCAGCAGTTACTCCTCCCTGGGGACTAGTGGGGTGCAGTTCTTC
TRBJ1-1 14 TRBV2 many . CASRFRGSNTEAFF TGTGCCAGCAGATTCAGGGGTTCGAACACTGAAGCTTTCTTT